The present T cell receptor (beta chain) was sequenced within a study of T-cell reconstitution after alpha-beta-depleted transplantation in children. Study-wide findings and caveats: At one year after transplant, newly produced T cells mostly accounted for T-cell counts and diversity. As was reported, about two months after transplant, alpha-beta T cells came from several hundred expanded graft clones.

V was pared by 10 bases and J by 4 bases, with 15 bases of the junction left unmatched. Germline CDR1 is SGHVS and CDR2 is FQNEAQ. The CDR3 contains 16 residues. Unique molecular identifiers tagged the TCRbeta library. MiXCR was run by TCRdb on the PCR reads, yielding one entry per CDR3 protein. The table includes roughly 180,000 distinct CDR3 sequences, 11% detected once. As for this clonotype: What it recognizes is unknown.

This TCR derives from a boy aged 2 to 9 with acute myeloid leukemia, due to receive a stem cell transplant. The input for sequencing was PBMCs, taken before TCRalphabeta/CD19-depleted stem cell transplant. This rearrangement joins TRBV7-8 to TRBJ2-7; TRBD2 matches 11 bases. The CDR3 DNA is TGTGCCACCCGAACCCTTAGCGGGAGGGCCGGTTACGAGCAGTACTTC. Protein: CATRTLSGRAGYEQYF.